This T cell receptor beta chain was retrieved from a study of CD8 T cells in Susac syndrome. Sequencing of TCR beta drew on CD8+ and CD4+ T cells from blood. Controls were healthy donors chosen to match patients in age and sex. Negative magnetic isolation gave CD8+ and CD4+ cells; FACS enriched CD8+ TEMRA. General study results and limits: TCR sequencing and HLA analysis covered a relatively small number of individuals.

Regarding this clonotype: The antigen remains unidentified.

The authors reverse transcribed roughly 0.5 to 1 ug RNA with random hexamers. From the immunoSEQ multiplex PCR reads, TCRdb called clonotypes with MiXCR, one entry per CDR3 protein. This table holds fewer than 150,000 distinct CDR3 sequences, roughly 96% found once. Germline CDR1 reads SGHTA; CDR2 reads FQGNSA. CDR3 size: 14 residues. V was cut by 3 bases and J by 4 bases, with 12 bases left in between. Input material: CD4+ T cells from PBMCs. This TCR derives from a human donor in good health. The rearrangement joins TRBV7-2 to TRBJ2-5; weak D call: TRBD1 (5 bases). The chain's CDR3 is CASSFVTGSETQYF. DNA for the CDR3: TGTGCCAGCAGCTTCGTCACAGGTTCAGAGACCCAGTACTTC.